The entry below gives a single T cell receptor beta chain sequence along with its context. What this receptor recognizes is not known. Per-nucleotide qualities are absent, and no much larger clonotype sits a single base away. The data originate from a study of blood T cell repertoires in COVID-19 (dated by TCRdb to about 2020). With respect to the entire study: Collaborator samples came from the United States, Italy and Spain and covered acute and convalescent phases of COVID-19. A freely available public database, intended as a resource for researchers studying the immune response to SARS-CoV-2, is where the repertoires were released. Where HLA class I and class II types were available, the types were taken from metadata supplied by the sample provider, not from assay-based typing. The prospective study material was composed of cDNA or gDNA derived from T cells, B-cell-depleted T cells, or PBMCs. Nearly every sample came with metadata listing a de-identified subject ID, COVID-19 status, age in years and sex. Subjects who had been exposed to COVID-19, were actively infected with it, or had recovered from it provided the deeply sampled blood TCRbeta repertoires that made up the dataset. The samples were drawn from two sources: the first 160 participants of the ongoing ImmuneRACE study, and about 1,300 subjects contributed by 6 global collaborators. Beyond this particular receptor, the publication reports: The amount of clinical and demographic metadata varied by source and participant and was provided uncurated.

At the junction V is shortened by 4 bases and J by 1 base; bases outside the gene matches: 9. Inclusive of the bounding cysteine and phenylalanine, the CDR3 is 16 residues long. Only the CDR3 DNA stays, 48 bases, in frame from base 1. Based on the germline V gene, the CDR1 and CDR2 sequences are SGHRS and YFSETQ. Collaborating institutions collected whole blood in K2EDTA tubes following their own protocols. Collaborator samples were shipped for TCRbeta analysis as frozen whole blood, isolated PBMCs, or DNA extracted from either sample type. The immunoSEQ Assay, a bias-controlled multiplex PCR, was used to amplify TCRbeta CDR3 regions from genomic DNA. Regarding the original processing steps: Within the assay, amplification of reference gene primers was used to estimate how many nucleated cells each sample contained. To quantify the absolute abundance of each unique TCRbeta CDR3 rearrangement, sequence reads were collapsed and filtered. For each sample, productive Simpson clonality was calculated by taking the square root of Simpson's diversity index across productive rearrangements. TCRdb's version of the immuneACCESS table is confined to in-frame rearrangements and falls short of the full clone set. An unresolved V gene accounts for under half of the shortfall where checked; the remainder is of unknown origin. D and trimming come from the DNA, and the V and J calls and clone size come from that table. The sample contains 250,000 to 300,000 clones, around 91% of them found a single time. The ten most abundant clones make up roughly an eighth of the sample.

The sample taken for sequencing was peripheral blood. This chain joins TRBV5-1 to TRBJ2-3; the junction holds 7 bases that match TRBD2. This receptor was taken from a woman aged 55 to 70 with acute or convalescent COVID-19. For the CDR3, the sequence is CASSGGAGWGTDTQYF. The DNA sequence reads TGCGCCAGCAGCGGAGGAGCGGGGTGGGGCACAGATACGCAGTATTTT.